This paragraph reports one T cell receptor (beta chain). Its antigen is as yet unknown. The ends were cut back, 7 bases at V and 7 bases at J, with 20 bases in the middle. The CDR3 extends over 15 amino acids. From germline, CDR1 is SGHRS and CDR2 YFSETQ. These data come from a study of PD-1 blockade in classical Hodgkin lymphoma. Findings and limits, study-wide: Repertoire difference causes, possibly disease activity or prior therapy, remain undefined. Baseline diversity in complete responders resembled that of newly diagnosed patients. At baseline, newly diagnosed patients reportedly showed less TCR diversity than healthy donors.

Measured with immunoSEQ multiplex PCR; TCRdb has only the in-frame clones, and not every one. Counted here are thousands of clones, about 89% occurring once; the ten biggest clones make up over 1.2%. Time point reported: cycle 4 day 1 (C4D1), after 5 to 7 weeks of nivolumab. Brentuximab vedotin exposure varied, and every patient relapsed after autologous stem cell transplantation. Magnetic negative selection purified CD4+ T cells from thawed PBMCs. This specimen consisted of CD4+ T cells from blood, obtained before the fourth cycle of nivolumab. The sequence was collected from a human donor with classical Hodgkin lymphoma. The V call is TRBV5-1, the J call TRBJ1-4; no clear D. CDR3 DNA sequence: TGCGCCAGCCGGCTTGTAGGCACTAGAGGTGAAAAACTGTTTTTT. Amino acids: CASRLVGTRGEKLFF. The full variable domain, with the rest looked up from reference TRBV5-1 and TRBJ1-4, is KAGVTQTPRYLIKTRGQQVTLSCSPISGHRSVSWYQQTPGQGLQFLFEYFSETQRNKGNFPGRFSGRQFSNSRSEMNVSTLELGDSALYLCASRLVGTRGEKLFFGSGTQLSVL.